This T cell receptor beta chain derives from a study of neoadjuvant anti-PD-1 for oral cavity cancer. General study results and limits: Treg/Th17 ratio rose with pretreatment blood and fell with post-treatment tumor TCRbeta clonality. PBMC Gini-index clonality exceeded responders' in non-responders post-nivolumab.

Notes on this clone: Its target is not known.

The protocol was immunoSEQ multiplex PCR, while the TCRdb copy is restricted to in-frame clones and leaves out a portion. The table records about 14,000 clones, 65% of them present only once. Trimming removed 5 bases from V and 7 bases from J; junction bases left unmatched: 13. This CDR3 contains 16 residues. Germline V lookup: CDR1 SGHAT, CDR2 FQNNGV. Source: PBMCs, taken before nivolumab (anti-PD-1) treatment. The TCR sequence derives from a person between 35 and 79 years old with oral cavity squamous cell carcinoma. The rearrangement uses TRBV11-2 and TRBJ2-1, with 8 bases identical to TRBD2. CDR3 DNA: TGTGCCAGCAGCATCCGGGCGGGTAGCGGGGCTAATGAGCAGTTCTTC. Amino acids: CASSIRAGSGANEQFF.